The next 9 T cell receptor beta chains were all read from a single sample in a study of radiation and T cells in renal cell carcinoma. Treatment indicated: treatment-naive control, cytoreductive nephrectomy. Only in-frame clones appear in the TCRdb table, and some are missing; sequencing was by immunoSEQ multiplex PCR. The sample carries about 18,000 clones, around three fifths recorded once. Sequenced here: tumor tissue, sampled from a patient whose treatment was nephrectomy without radiotherapy. The receptor set was obtained from a man aged 45-65 years with renal cell carcinoma.

This clone was picked up a small number of times. J is TRBJ1-5 and V is TRBV5-1; 7 nucleotides line up with TRBD1. Germline CDR1 reads SGHRS; CDR2 reads YFSETQ. V shed 0 bases and J 1 base; nucleotides not matched to a gene: 4. The CDR3 is 16 residues long. The CDR3 DNA reads as TGCGCCAGCAGCTTGGGACAGGGCGACAGCAATCAGCCCCAGCATTTT. As protein: CASSLGQGDSNQPQHF.

The chain employs TRBV6-5 and TRBJ1-2, with D maybe TRBD1 (5 bases). Germline assignment: CDR1 MNHEY and CDR2 SVGAGI. This CDR3 spans 13 amino acids. Trimming took off 4 bases at V and 3 bases at J, with 9 bases between the two ends. CDR3 loop: CASSWGRDYGYTF. CDR3 sequence (DNA): TGTGCCAGCAGTTGGGGCAGGGACTATGGCTACACCTTC.

This clone appeared a few times. The chain links TRBV5-4 to TRBJ1-1, with D unclear. The V gene's germline CDR1 is SGHNT and CDR2 YYREEE (reference sequence). The V end lost 2 bases, the J end lost 12 bases, and 17 bases lay between the germline ends. The CDR3 extends over 13 amino acids. The CDR3 sequence: CASSFPSSATTFF. CDR3 nucleotide sequence: TGTGCCAGCAGCTTTCCATCTTCCGCTACAACTTTCTTT.

The gene calls are TRBV6-1 and TRBJ1-4; 7 bases are a match to TRBD1. Germline CDR1 MNHNS, CDR2 SASEGT. Unmatched junction bases numbered 4, after V lost 3 bases and J lost 6 bases. The CDR3 runs 14 residues. CDR3 in amino acids: CASSDGRGHEKLFF. The CDR3, as DNA: TGTGCCAGCAGTGATGGTAGGGGGCATGAAAAACTGTTTTTT.

The gene calls are TRBV28 and TRBJ1-1; unclear D gene. Germline CDR1 and CDR2: MDHEN and SYDVKM. Trimming took off 2 bases at V and 2 bases at J, with 9 bases between the two ends. This CDR3 has 14 amino acids. CDR3 nucleotides: TGTGCCAGCAGTTTAGGCAGGCAAAACACTGAAGCTTTCTTT. This sequence encodes CASSLGRQNTEAFF.

The CDR3, as DNA: TGCAGTTGGTTGGGCGAGACCCAGTACTTC. This codes for CSWLGETQYF. The chain recombines TRBV20-1 with TRBJ2-5; D remains unclear. CDR3 size: 10 residues. V was shortened by 8 bases and J by 5 bases, with 9 bases between the two germline ends. Germline values: CDR1 DFQATT, CDR2 SNEGSKA (reference sequence).

This clone was detected many times. The J gene is TRBJ1-1, the V gene TRBV19; 10 positions agree with TRBD1. CDR3 size: 16 residues. CDR1 and CDR2 (germline): LNHDA, SQIVND (reference sequence). V was pared by 1 base and J by 1 base, with 3 bases of the junction left unmatched. As DNA, the CDR3 is TGTGCCAGTAGTATAGCCTGGGACAGGGGGAACACTGAAGCTTTCTTT. It codes for CASSIAWDRGNTEAFF.

The chain uses TRBV29-1 and TRBJ2-2, with D possibly TRBD2 on 5 matching bases. V dropped 3 bases and J dropped 5 bases, with 10 bases sitting between them. The CDR3 spans 13 residues. CDR1 SQVTM and CDR2 ANQGSEA come from the germline V gene. The CDR3 DNA reads as TGCAGCGTTGATGCCTCGGGGACCGGGGAGCTGTTTTTT. The encoded protein is CSVDASGTGELFF.

The genes are TRBV30 and TRBJ1-2; 9 nucleotides agree with TRBD1. Looked up from germline, CDR1 is GTSNPN and CDR2 is SVGIG (reference sequence). The CDR3 runs 15 residues. V lost 6 bases, J lost 8 bases, and 16 bases stayed unmatched. Written as DNA, the CDR3 is TGTGCCTGTCTCCCCGGCCGGGACAGGGCGCGGGGCTACACCTTC. This sequence encodes CACLPGRDRARGYTF.